These 29 T cell receptor beta chains came from one sample sequenced in a study of blood T cell repertoires in COVID-19. Sequencing was performed with immunoSEQ multiplex PCR; in TCRdb, only in-frame clones are kept and a portion is missing. The sample lists approximately 12,000 clones, approximately 70% occurring once. What was sequenced was peripheral blood. Receptors were obtained from a man aged 60-69 years with COVID-19, enrolled during active disease.

The V and J genes are TRBV7-2 and TRBJ2-2; a possible D gene is TRBD2 (5 bases). The CDR3 is made up of 15 amino acids. Trimming left V 2 bases short and J 6 bases short, with 13 bases between. Germline assignment: CDR1 SGHTA and CDR2 FQGNSA. CDR3 sequence reads: CASSLYRWGAGELFF. For the CDR3, the DNA is TGTGCCAGCAGCTTATATCGGTGGGGAGCCGGGGAGCTGTTTTTT.

The chain links TRBV7-2 to TRBJ2-1, with 11 bases identical to TRBD2. This CDR3 is 16 amino acids long. V gave up 2 bases and J gave up 6 bases; unmatched junction bases: 6. Per the germline V gene, CDR1 is SGHTA and CDR2 is FQGNSA. This CDR3 reads CASSLYSGRAPNEQFF. The CDR3 region has the DNA TGTGCCAGCAGCTTATATAGCGGGAGGGCTCCCAATGAGCAGTTCTTC.

This chain joins TRBV6-5 and TRBJ1-5, with 8 bases fitting TRBD1. Germline V CDR1 and CDR2: MNHEY, SVGAGI. The CDR3 is made up of 14 amino acids. Germline trimming cut 6 bases from V and 2 bases from J; bases unmatched to any gene: 3. The CDR3 protein is CASSLGQGNQPQHF. The CDR3 region has the DNA TGTGCCAGCAGCTTGGGACAGGGCAATCAGCCCCAGCATTTT.

The V call is TRBV7-9, the J call TRBJ2-3; 12 positions agree with TRBD2. Unmatched junction bases numbered 3, after V lost 5 bases and J lost 0 bases. This CDR3 is 16 amino acids long. Germline CDR1 and CDR2: SEHNR and FQNEAQ (reference sequence). This CDR3 reads CASSLGLAGSTDTQYF. The CDR3 region has the DNA TGTGCCAGCAGCCTAGGACTAGCGGGGAGCACAGATACGCAGTATTTT.

The CDR3, as DNA: TGTGCCAGCAGCTTACTATCTCCGGGAGCCAAAAACATTCAGTACTTC. The encoded protein is CASSLLSPGAKNIQYF. The V gene is TRBV7-9, the J gene TRBJ2-4; D is undetermined. This CDR3 contains 16 residues. Per the germline V gene, CDR1 is SEHNR and CDR2 is FQNEAQ (reference sequence). The V gene lost 2 bases and the J gene lost 0 bases, with 11 bases spanning the gap.

V usage is TRBV19 and J usage is TRBJ2-1, with D possibly TRBD1 on 6 matching bases. Germline CDR1 and CDR2: LNHDA and SQIVND (reference sequence). With 1 base removed from V and 4 bases from J, the gap between germline ends came to 11 bases. CDR3 length: 15 amino acids. The chain's CDR3 is CASSIGTAIYNEQFF. The CDR3 region has the DNA TGTGCCAGTAGTATAGGGACAGCCATTTACAATGAGCAGTTCTTC.

The chain joins TRBV7-9 to TRBJ2-3, with D tentatively TRBD1 (6 bases). The CDR3 runs to 14 residues. With 5 bases removed from V and 4 bases from J, the gap between germline ends came to 13 bases. The germline CDR1 and CDR2 sequences are SEHNR and FQNEAQ (reference sequence). The CDR3 reads CASSLSQGADTQYF. CDR3 bases: TGTGCCAGCAGCCTGTCACAGGGAGCAGATACGCAGTATTTT.

The rearrangement joins TRBV30 to TRBJ2-7, with D tentatively TRBD1 (5 bases). Germline lookup yields CDR1 GTSNPN and CDR2 SVGIG (reference sequence). Trimming stripped 2 bases from V and 2 bases from J, with 10 bases between. The CDR3 runs to 13 residues. The CDR3 sequence is CAWSLKGPYEQYF. The CDR3 DNA reads TGTGCCTGGAGTCTGAAGGGGCCCTACGAGCAGTACTTC.

This chain joins TRBV7-3 and TRBJ2-3; TRBD2 matches 12 bases. CDR1 is SGHTA and CDR2 is FQGTGA in the germline V gene. With 5 bases clipped from V and 4 bases from J, the junction kept 7 bases outside the gene matches. This CDR3 comprises 16 residues. CDR3 amino acids: CASSQTSGRSADTQYF. The CDR3 nucleotides read TGTGCCAGCAGCCAGACTAGCGGGAGATCGGCAGATACGCAGTATTTT.

This rearrangement joins TRBV7-2 to TRBJ2-3; D ambiguous. From germline, CDR1 is SGHTA and CDR2 FQGNSA. The CDR3 has 14 residues. V lost 5 bases and J 0 bases, leaving 9 bases between the germline ends. For the CDR3, the DNA is TGTGCCAGCAGCCCTCCCGGTAGCACAGATACGCAGTATTTT. Encoded protein: CASSPPGSTDTQYF.

This chain uses TRBV2 with TRBJ2-5, with D possibly matching TRBD1 (6 bases). This CDR3 is built from 14 residues. Trimming took off 7 bases at V and 0 bases at J, with 12 bases between the two ends. The germline gives CDR1 SNHLY, CDR2 FYNNEI. The CDR3 sequence is CASIENRDQETQYF. CDR3 bases: TGTGCCAGCATAGAAAACAGGGACCAAGAGACCCAGTACTTC.

The chain combines TRBV6-5 with TRBJ1-5, with 8 bases lining up with TRBD1. The CDR3 length is 14 residues. CDR1 and CDR2 (germline): MNHEY, SVGAGI. V shed 2 bases, J shed 4 bases, and the junction held 1 base outside the gene matches. The CDR3 sequence is CASSYDRGNQPQHF. The CDR3 DNA follows: TGTGCCAGCAGTTACGACAGGGGAAATCAGCCCCAGCATTTT.

This clone was recorded only once. The chain has TRBV5-4 and TRBJ1-1, with no clear D. The CDR3 has 12 residues. Germline loops: CDR1 SGHNT, CDR2 YYREEE (reference sequence). The V end was cut by 0 bases, the J end by 3 bases, with 3 bases between. The CDR3 region is CASSLADTEAFF. The DNA of the CDR3 is TGTGCCAGCAGCTTGGCGGACACTGAAGCTTTCTTT.

This chain connects TRBV6-2 or TRBV6-3 to TRBJ2-1; a weak D match, TRBD2 (5 bases). V was clipped by 2 bases and J by 2 bases, with 7 bases between them. This CDR3 has 14 amino acids. In germline, CDR1 is MNHEY, CDR2 SVGEGT. The CDR3 loop is CASSYGRAYNEQFF. Written as DNA, the CDR3 is TGTGCCAGCAGTTACGGGCGGGCCTACAATGAGCAGTTCTTC.

V usage is TRBV2 and J usage is TRBJ2-2; D is undetermined. The CDR3 is made up of 15 amino acids. Germline V CDR1 and CDR2: SNHLY, FYNNEI. V lost 1 base, J lost 0 bases, and 6 bases lay in between. The CDR3 reads CASSEVTSNTGELFF. DNA for the CDR3: TGTGCCAGCAGTGAAGTTACATCGAACACCGGGGAGCTGTTTTTT.

This chain links TRBV30 with TRBJ1-5; 12 positions match TRBD1. CDR1 GTSNPN and CDR2 SVGIG come from the germline V gene (reference sequence). CDR3 length: 16 residues. V shed 1 base and J 6 bases; nucleotides not matched to a gene: 7. This CDR3 reads CAWSDGTGGFGQPQHF. CDR3 sequence (DNA): TGTGCCTGGAGTGATGGGACAGGGGGCTTTGGTCAGCCCCAGCATTTT.

The J gene is TRBJ1-2, the V gene TRBV4-1; 7 positions match TRBD1. The junction had 11 bases not matched to a gene; V was cut back by 0 bases and J by 4 bases. The CDR3 covers 17 residues. Germline CDR1 MGHRA, CDR2 YSYEKL. The CDR3 here is CASSQEYRGMLGYGYTF. The CDR3 coding sequence is TGCGCCAGCAGCCAAGAGTACAGGGGAATGTTGGGCTATGGCTACACCTTC.

This chain links TRBV7-2 with TRBJ2-1; 10 bases are a match to TRBD2. The CDR3 is made up of 17 amino acids. Germline V CDR1 and CDR2: SGHTA, FQGNSA. The ends lost 5 bases at V and 3 bases at J; junction bases unmatched: 10. CDR3 bases: TGTGCCAGCAGCCTCCTCAGCGGGGGGGCTGGCTACAATGAGCAGTTCTTC. Protein sequence: CASSLLSGGAGYNEQFF.

V is TRBV5-1 and J is TRBJ2-3, with TRBD1 matching over 7 bases. Germline CDR1 reads SGHRS; CDR2 reads YFSETQ. This CDR3 is built from 15 residues. V shed 0 bases, J shed 0 bases, and the junction held 1 base outside the gene matches. The chain's CDR3 is CASSLGQGSTDTQYF. The CDR3, as DNA: TGCGCCAGCAGCTTGGGACAGGGCAGCACAGATACGCAGTATTTT.

This chain uses TRBV2 with TRBJ2-5; TRBD2 might be the D (5 bases). CDR3 size: 14 residues. V was cut by 6 bases and J by 3 bases, with 14 bases left in between. The V gene's germline CDR1 is SNHLY and CDR2 FYNNEI. In DNA, the CDR3 is TGTGCCAGCAGGGGCCGGGAAACCAAAGAGACCCAGTACTTC. Translated: CASRGRETKETQYF.

V gene TRBV7-6 combines with J gene TRBJ1-2; D not resolved. Germline V gene lookup returns CDR1 SGHVS and CDR2 FNYEAQ. This CDR3 comprises 12 residues. V was clipped by 1 base and J by 8 bases, with 8 bases between them. As DNA, the CDR3 is TGTGCCAGCAGCTTAGAGAGAGGGGGCTACACCTTC. Translated, it gives CASSLERGGYTF.

V and J are TRBV19 and TRBJ1-1, with 11 bases that match TRBD1. The CDR3 has 17 residues. V was clipped by 7 bases and J by 11 bases; unmatched bases: 21. CDR1 is LNHDA and CDR2 is SQIVND in the germline V gene (reference sequence). CDR3 in DNA: TGTGCCAGTACCCGATCCCGCCCGGGACAGGGGGTGTCGCGGGCTTTCTTT. Encoded protein: CASTRSRPGQGVSRAFF.

This clone was observed a single time. The rearrangement joins TRBV27 to TRBJ1-2; 9 bases are a match to TRBD1. There are 16 residues in the CDR3. The V and J ends lost 4 bases and 3 bases, in that order; junction bases with no gene match: 9. CDR1 and CDR2 from the germline V gene are MNHEY and SMNVEV (reference sequence). CDR3 sequence (DNA): TGTGCCAGCAGTTACCGTCCCCGGACAGGGGACTATGGCTACACCTTC. Its translation is CASSYRPRTGDYGYTF.

The chain joins TRBV3-1 (or the pseudogene TRBV3-2) to TRBJ2-5; 9 bases agree with TRBD2. Per the germline V gene, CDR1 is LGHDT and CDR2 is YNNKEL (reference sequence). V dropped 2 bases and J dropped 2; count of bases not matched to a gene: 3. CDR3 length: 15 amino acids. The CDR3 region is CASSQFLAGQETQYF. The CDR3, as DNA: TGTGCCAGCAGCCAATTTCTAGCGGGACAAGAGACCCAGTACTTC.

The chain combines TRBV6-1 with TRBJ1-2; D is undetermined. Trimming removed 1 base from V and 2 bases from J, with 8 bases in between. Germline CDR1 reads MNHNS; CDR2 reads SASEGT. The CDR3 spans 14 residues. The CDR3 protein is CASSEGRGNYGYTF. The DNA of the CDR3 is TGTGCCAGCAGTGAAGGACGGGGAAACTATGGCTACACCTTC.

This clone was found a few times. This sequence joins TRBV5-8 and TRBJ1-3; 8 nucleotides agree with TRBD1. Germline CDR1 is SGHTS and CDR2 is YDEGEE. J was trimmed by 4 bases and V by 4 bases; bases with no gene match: 7. This CDR3 comprises 15 residues. The CDR3 sequence is CASSRGQGGGNTIYF. The CDR3 coding sequence is TGTGCCAGCAGCCGTGGACAGGGAGGAGGAAACACCATATATTTT.

The chain uses TRBV2 and TRBJ2-3; TRBD1 matches at 9 bases. The junction had 8 bases not matched to a gene; V was cut back by 3 bases and J by 4 bases. The CDR3 totals 16 residues. The V gene's germline CDR1 is SNHLY and CDR2 FYNNEI. This chain's CDR3 is CASSETGTGLADTQYF. The CDR3 DNA reads as TGTGCCAGCAGTGAGACGGGGACAGGGTTAGCAGATACGCAGTATTTT.

Only a few counts were recorded for this clone. This rearrangement joins TRBV7-2 to TRBJ2-1; 9 nucleotides match TRBD2. Trimming cost V 4 bases and J 7 bases; bases outside gene matches: 8. There are 15 residues in the CDR3. Germline V gene data show CDR1 as SGHTA and CDR2 as FQGNSA. The CDR3 reads CASSYIAGVWNEQFF. The DNA for the CDR3 is TGTGCCAGCAGCTACATAGCGGGAGTGTGGAATGAGCAGTTCTTC.

The gene calls are TRBV24-1 and TRBJ2-1; D ambiguous. This CDR3 is 13 amino acids long. Trimming cost V 6 bases and J 8 bases, with 13 bases left between them. The germline CDR1 and CDR2 sequences are KGHDR and SFDVKD. The chain's CDR3 is CATSPHASDEQFF. CDR3 sequence (DNA): TGTGCCACCAGTCCACATGCCAGCGATGAGCAGTTCTTC.